This T cell receptor (beta chain) was captured by sequencing in a study of T cell responses to AZD1222 COVID-19 vaccine. Germline V gene lookup returns CDR1 SNHLY and CDR2 FYNNEI. V lost 5 bases to trimming and J lost 0 bases, with 13 bases between them. This CDR3 has 15 amino acids. The table lists this clone with a count of one. Its antigen is currently unknown. Clones were read by immunoSEQ multiplex PCR, and TCRdb kept only the in-frame ones, dropping some. The sample gives 120,000 to 150,000 clones, approximately 86% of which show up once; around 5.1% is in the top ten. Overall study findings and caveats: Clonal diversity was possibly underestimated, and the donors were mostly white British, with more females. Spike-wide vaccine-associated CD4 TCRs dominated at 160-218 and 743-854. Only a handful of AZD1222 recipients, about six in all, had baseline seropositivity.

Second doses that came at about 4 or about 12 weeks were put together. The chain couples TRBV2 to TRBJ2-5; D is ambiguous. This receptor was taken from an adult who received the AZD1222 COVID-19 vaccine. Sequences were derived from peripheral blood, sampled 28 days after the second AZD1222 dose. The CDR3 region has the DNA TGTGCCAGCAGTCCTCGAGTAGAGGACCAAGAGACCCAGTACTTC. Its protein product is CASSPRVEDQETQYF.